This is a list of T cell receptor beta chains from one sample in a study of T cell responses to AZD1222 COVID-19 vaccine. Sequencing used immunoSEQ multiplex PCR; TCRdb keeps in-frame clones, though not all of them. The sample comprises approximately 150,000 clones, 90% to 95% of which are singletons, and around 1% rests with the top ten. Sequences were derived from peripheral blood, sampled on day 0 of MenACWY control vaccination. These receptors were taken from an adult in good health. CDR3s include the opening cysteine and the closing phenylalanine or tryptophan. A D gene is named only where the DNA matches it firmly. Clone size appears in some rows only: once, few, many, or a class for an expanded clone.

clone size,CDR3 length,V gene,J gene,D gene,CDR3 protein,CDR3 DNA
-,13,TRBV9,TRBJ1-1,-,CASSVGFGTEAFF,TGTGCCAGCAGCGTAGGGTTCGGCACTGAAGCTTTCTTT
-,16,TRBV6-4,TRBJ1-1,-,CASRENPGRRNTEAFF,TGTGCCAGCAGAGAAAACCCGGGACGCAGGAACACTGAAGCTTTCTTT
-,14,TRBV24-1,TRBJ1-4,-,CATSDGGWDEKLFF,TGTGCCACCAGTGATGGGGGATGGGATGAAAAACTGTTTTTT
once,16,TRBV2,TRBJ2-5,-,CASSNQGRSTKETQYF,TGTGCCAGCAGTAACCAGGGGCGGAGTACTAAAGAGACCCAGTACTTC
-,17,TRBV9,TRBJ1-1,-,CASSAPPDRPLDTEAFF,TGTGCCAGCAGCGCTCCACCCGACAGGCCCCTGGACACTGAAGCTTTCTTT
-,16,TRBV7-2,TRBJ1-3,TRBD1,CASSRDRGVSGNTIYF,TGTGCCAGCAGCAGGGACAGGGGGGTCTCTGGAAACACCATATATTTT
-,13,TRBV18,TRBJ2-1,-,CASSPTGDNEQFF,TGTGCCAGCTCACCGACGGGAGACAATGAGCAGTTCTTC
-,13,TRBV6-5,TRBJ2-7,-,CASTFQGSYEQYF,TGTGCCAGCACCTTTCAGGGGTCCTACGAGCAGTACTTC
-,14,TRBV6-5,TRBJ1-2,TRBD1,CASSHQDRVGGYTF,TGTGCCAGCAGTCACCAAGACAGGGTAGGCGGCTACACCTTC
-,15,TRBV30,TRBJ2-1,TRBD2,CAWGIAGDFSYEQFF,TGTGCCTGGGGAATAGCGGGAGATTTCTCATATGAGCAGTTCTTC
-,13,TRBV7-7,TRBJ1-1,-,CASSPVWGTEAFF,TGTGCCAGCAGCCCGGTGTGGGGCACTGAAGCTTTCTTT
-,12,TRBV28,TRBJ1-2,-,CASSVQRYGYTF,TGTGCCAGCAGTGTACAGAGGTATGGCTACACCTTC
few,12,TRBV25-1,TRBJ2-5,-,CASSLREETQYF,TGTGCCAGCAGCCTGCGGGAAGAGACCCAGTACTTC
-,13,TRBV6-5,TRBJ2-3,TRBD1,CASSPRQGTSQYF,TGTGCCAGCAGTCCGAGACAGGGTACGTCGCAGTATTTT
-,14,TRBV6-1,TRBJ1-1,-,CASSEEDEIDEAFF,TGTGCCAGCAGTGAAGAAGATGAGATAGATGAAGCTTTCTTT
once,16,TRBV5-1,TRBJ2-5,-,CASSGGTVEAQETQYF,TGCGCCAGCAGCGGCGGGACGGTGGAAGCCCAAGAGACCCAGTACTTC
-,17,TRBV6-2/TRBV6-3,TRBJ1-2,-,CASSTRKAGPPAYGYTF,TGTGCCAGCAGTACACGAAAGGCAGGCCCCCCTGCCTATGGCTACACCTTC
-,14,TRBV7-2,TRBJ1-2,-,CASSSDSGTYGYTF,TGTGCCAGCAGCTCAGACTCTGGGACTTATGGCTACACCTTC
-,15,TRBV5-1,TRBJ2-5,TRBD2,CASSPDGGIEETQYF,TGCGCCAGCAGCCCCGACGGGGGGATTGAAGAGACCCAGTACTTC
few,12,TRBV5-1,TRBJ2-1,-,CASTDRRNEQFF,TGCGCCAGCACGGACAGACGCAATGAGCAGTTCTTC
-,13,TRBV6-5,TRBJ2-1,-,CASSILAFSEQFF,TGTGCCAGCAGCATACTGGCATTTAGTGAGCAGTTCTTC
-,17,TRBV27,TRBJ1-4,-,CASSPHLTGTTNEKLFF,TGTGCCAGCAGTCCTCACCTTACCGGGACCACCAATGAAAAACTGTTTTTT
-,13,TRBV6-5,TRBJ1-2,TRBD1,CASTWDRGGGYTF,TGTGCCAGCACTTGGGACAGGGGGGGTGGCTACACCTTC
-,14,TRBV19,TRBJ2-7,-,CASGLQGSSYEQYF,TGTGCCAGTGGATTACAGGGAAGCTCCTACGAGCAGTACTTC
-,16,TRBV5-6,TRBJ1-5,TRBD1,CASSTDRGSSNQPQHF,TGTGCCAGCAGCACAGACAGGGGGTCAAGCAATCAGCCCCAGCATTTT
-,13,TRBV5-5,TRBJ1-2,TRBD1,CASSLAGGVGYTF,TGTGCCAGCAGCTTGGCAGGGGGCGTAGGCTACACCTTC
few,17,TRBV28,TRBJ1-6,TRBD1,CASRPILGTAGDSPLHF,TGTGCCAGCAGGCCCATCCTGGGGACAGCTGGGGATTCACCCCTCCACTTT
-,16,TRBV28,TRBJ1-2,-,CATHGGQLTANYGYTF,TGTGCAACACACGGGGGGCAGCTTACCGCTAACTATGGCTACACCTTC
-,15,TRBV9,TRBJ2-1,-,CASSVDQGTYNEQFF,TGTGCCAGCAGCGTAGACCAGGGGACCTACAATGAGCAGTTCTTC
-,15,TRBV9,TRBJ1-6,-,CASSLGGRSGSPLHF,TGTGCCAGCAGCCTCGGCGGCCGCAGTGGGTCACCCCTCCACTTT
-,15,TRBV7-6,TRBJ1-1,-,CASSLSPTLNTEAFF,TGTGCCAGCAGCTTATCTCCCACACTGAACACTGAAGCTTTCTTT
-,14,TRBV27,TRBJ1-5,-,CASSKPGVDQPQHF,TGTGCCAGCAGTAAACCGGGGGTGGATCAGCCCCAGCATTTT
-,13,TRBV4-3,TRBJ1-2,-,CASSPRGDYGYTF,TGCGCCAGCAGCCCCCGAGGGGACTATGGCTACACCTTC
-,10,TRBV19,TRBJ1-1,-,CASSASQAFF,TGTGCCAGTAGTGCATCGCAAGCTTTCTTT
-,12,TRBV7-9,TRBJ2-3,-,CASTSREKGKYF,TGTGCCAGCACATCGAGGGAAAAGGGGAAGTATTTT
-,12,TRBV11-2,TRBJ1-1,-,CASSRDNTEAFF,TGTGCCAGCAGCAGGGATAACACTGAAGCTTTCTTT
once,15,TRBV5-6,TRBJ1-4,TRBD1,CASSLFRGLDEKLFF,TGTGCCAGCAGCTTGTTTAGGGGGCTCGATGAAAAACTGTTTTTT
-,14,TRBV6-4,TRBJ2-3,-,CASSDSTETDTQYF,TGTGCCAGCAGTGACTCGACGGAAACAGATACGCAGTATTTT
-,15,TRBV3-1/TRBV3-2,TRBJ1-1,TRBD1,CASSQRGLGNTEAFF,TGTGCCAGCAGCCAGAGGGGGCTCGGGAACACTGAAGCTTTCTTT
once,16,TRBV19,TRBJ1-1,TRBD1,CASRVNMGQLNTEAFF,TGTGCCAGTAGAGTGAATATGGGACAGTTGAACACTGAAGCTTTCTTT
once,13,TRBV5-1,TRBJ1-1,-,CASATNMNTEAFF,TGCGCCAGTGCCACAAACATGAACACTGAAGCTTTCTTT
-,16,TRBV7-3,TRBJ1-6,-,CASSLFKSSYNSPLHF,TGTGCCAGCAGCTTATTTAAGAGCTCCTATAATTCACCCCTCCACTTT
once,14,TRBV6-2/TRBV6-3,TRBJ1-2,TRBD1,CASSRTGIHYGYTF,TGTGCCAGCAGCAGGACAGGGATCCACTATGGCTACACCTTC
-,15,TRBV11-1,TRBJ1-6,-,CASSGTRANNSPLHF,TGTGCCAGCAGCGGAACCAGAGCAAATAATTCACCCCTCCACTTT
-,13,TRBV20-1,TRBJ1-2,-,CSASISGNYGYTF,TGCAGTGCTAGTATCTCGGGAAACTATGGCTACACCTTC